These T cell receptor beta chains were read from a single sample in a study of blood T cell repertoires in COVID-19. Sequencing was performed with immunoSEQ multiplex PCR; in TCRdb, only in-frame clones are kept and a portion is missing. Found here are about 240,000 clones, approximately 80% of them singletons; the top ten hold approximately 9.4%. Sequencing was carried out using peripheral blood. These receptors all stem from a woman of 80 years or more with acute or convalescent COVID-19. Each CDR3 is given with its conserved first and last residue. A D gene is named only where the DNA matches it firmly. Some rows mark clone size as missing; the rest say once, few, many or name a class of expanded clone.

>many|TRBJ2-3|NA|TRBV11-1
TGTGCCAGCAGCTTAGGGGGGGACCCTAACACAGATACGCAGTATTTT
CASSLGGDPNTDTQYF
>NA|TRBJ1-1|NA|TRBV2
TGTGCCAGCAGCATTGATCAGGGATTGGCTGAAGCTTTCTTT
CASSIDQGLAEAFF
>NA|TRBJ2-5|NA|TRBV18
TGTGCCAGCTCCCCGGGGTTTGGCCTTCCGGAGACCCAGTACTTC
CASSPGFGLPETQYF
>NA|TRBJ1-1|TRBD1|TRBV5-1
TGCGCCAGCAGCGCAAGACAGGGGAGCCCTTTGAACACTGAAGCTTTCTTT
CASSARQGSPLNTEAFF
>NA|TRBJ2-1|NA|TRBV27
TGTGCCAGCAGTTTTCTCCAGGGTTGGCATGAGCAGTTCTTC
CASSFLQGWHEQFF
>few|TRBJ1-4|NA|TRBV5-1
TGCGCCAGCAGCTTGGTGGGCGAAAAACTGTTTTTT
CASSLVGEKLFF
>NA|TRBJ1-2|NA|TRBV30
TGTGCCTGGAGCCTACAGGGTGGCTACACCTTC
CAWSLQGGYTF
>NA|TRBJ1-1|TRBD1|TRBV7-9
TGTGCCAGCAGCTTCCGGACAGGGATGAACACTGAAGCTTTCTTT
CASSFRTGMNTEAFF
>once|TRBJ1-2|TRBD1|TRBV6-5
TGTGCCAGCAGTTCCCCGGGACAGGACTATGGCTACACCTTC
CASSSPGQDYGYTF
>NA|TRBJ1-2|NA|TRBV28
TGTGCCAGCAGTTTAGTAGGTACAGGGAGCTATGGCTACACCTTC
CASSLVGTGSYGYTF
>NA|TRBJ1-6|TRBD1|TRBV6-4
TGTGCCAGCAGAGCCTACGGGACAGGGGACTCACCCCTCCACTTT
CASRAYGTGDSPLHF